These T cell receptor beta chains were read from a single sample in a study of metastatic and nonmetastatic thyroid tumors. TCRdb reanalyzed the PCR reads with MiXCR. The table records tens of thousands of clones, 15% of them present only once. Sequenced material: blood. These receptors were obtained from a female donor with papillary thyroid cancer or a benign thyroid nodule (not recorded which). Some clones in this sample may be carry-over from other donors' samples. Each CDR3 is given with its conserved first and last residue. The size field is filled for only some rows; it gives once, few, many or a size class.

v_gene: TRBV15
abundance: many
CDR3aa: CATSRVQTGENGYTF

v_gene: TRBV5-8
abundance: many
CDR3aa: CASSTSAKTEAFF

v_gene: TRBV2
abundance: many
CDR3aa: CASSESGNTIYF

v_gene: TRBV27
abundance: -
CDR3aa: CASSSLALWNTWELFF

v_gene: TRBV29-1
abundance: many
CDR3aa: CSAAWGREKLFF

v_gene: TRBV7-2
abundance: many
CDR3aa: CASSLVAGGSYEQYF

v_gene: TRBV7-3
abundance: many
CDR3aa: CASSPGQGRRTEAFF

v_gene: TRBV4-1
abundance: -
CDR3aa: CASSRVGDTEAFF

v_gene: TRBV6-1
abundance: medium-sized
CDR3aa: CASSEGGATNEKLFF

v_gene: TRBV7-8
abundance: -
CDR3aa: CASSQWPGNQETQYF

v_gene: TRBV11-2
abundance: many
CDR3aa: CASSLGRTARNTEAFF

v_gene: TRBV7-2
abundance: few
CDR3aa: CASSLGGTLAKNIQYF

v_gene: TRBV10-3
abundance: many
CDR3aa: CATRVGVNTEAFF

v_gene: TRBV7-3
abundance: many
CDR3aa: CASSLRVLNEQFF

v_gene: TRBV7-8
abundance: many
CDR3aa: CASSPYVGTGNQPQHF

v_gene: TRBV11-2
abundance: -
CDR3aa: CASSLDLGEKLFF

v_gene: TRBV3-1
abundance: many
CDR3aa: CASSQLVYEQYF

v_gene: TRBV27
abundance: many
CDR3aa: CASAGFGTVDEQYF

v_gene: TRBV9
abundance: many
CDR3aa: CASSGGQGTGNTIYF

v_gene: TRBV11-2
abundance: -
CDR3aa: CASSLDSGTNTGEMFF

v_gene: TRBV24-1
abundance: many
CDR3aa: CATSETGGTEKLFF

v_gene: TRBV5-1
abundance: many
CDR3aa: CASSPGPGRTGELFF

v_gene: TRBV27
abundance: many
CDR3aa: CASRILGRASYEQYF

v_gene: TRBV4-2
abundance: many
CDR3aa: CASSQIPYRGRDEKLFF

v_gene: TRBV6-1
abundance: -
CDR3aa: CASIGMGEFYHPQHF

v_gene: TRBV20-1
abundance: -
CDR3aa: CSASSGSFYEQYF

v_gene: TRBV20-1
abundance: many
CDR3aa: CSASHPSTGPLTYEQYF

v_gene: TRBV6-1
abundance: -
CDR3aa: CASQFGENQPQHF

v_gene: TRBV12-3/TRBV12-4
abundance: many
CDR3aa: CASSLKTNSPLHF

v_gene: TRBV30
abundance: many
CDR3aa: CAWSSWGARITEAFF

v_gene: TRBV6-1
abundance: -
CDR3aa: CASSEACADRRRETRYF

v_gene: TRBV20-1
abundance: many
CDR3aa: CSALRLEAETQYF

v_gene: TRBV19
abundance: many
CDR3aa: CASSIMGRGNQPQHF

v_gene: TRBV12-3/TRBV12-4
abundance: many
CDR3aa: CASSLSRGGEQFF

v_gene: TRBV20-1
abundance: many
CDR3aa: CSAMLAGGYNEQFF

v_gene: TRBV6-1
abundance: many
CDR3aa: CASRRDSANYGYTF

v_gene: TRBV24-1
abundance: many
CDR3aa: CATSRAGEGTSTDTQYF

v_gene: TRBV19
abundance: many
CDR3aa: CASSTLSVTEAFF

v_gene: TRBV5-1
abundance: few
CDR3aa: CASSPRGWAYNEQFF

v_gene: TRBV3-1
abundance: -
CDR3aa: CASSQGRGQSGELFF

v_gene: TRBV20-1
abundance: many
CDR3aa: CSASGHLNTEAFF

v_gene: TRBV25-1
abundance: -
CDR3aa: CASPGEAGQEKTEALF

v_gene: TRBV6-1
abundance: many
CDR3aa: CASRPGPTETQYF

v_gene: TRBV25-1
abundance: many
CDR3aa: CASSESEKLFF

v_gene: TRBV10-3
abundance: -
CDR3aa: CAISERQGTNTRELLF

v_gene: TRBV12-3/TRBV12-4
abundance: many
CDR3aa: CARQGTAGNQPQHF

v_gene: TRBV20-1
abundance: many
CDR3aa: CSARSEDIPRPGELFF

v_gene: TRBV7-9
abundance: many
CDR3aa: CASRGQEKLFF

v_gene: TRBV5-1
abundance: many
CDR3aa: CASSPGNYEQYF

v_gene: TRBV29-1
abundance: many
CDR3aa: CSVRGLAEKLFF

v_gene: TRBV30
abundance: few
CDR3aa: CAWSGADTQYF

v_gene: TRBV19
abundance: many
CDR3aa: CASSLAGGLGGETQYF

v_gene: TRBV28
abundance: few
CDR3aa: CASSTLTEQYF